The source of this T cell receptor (beta chain) is a study of OX40 agonist ivuxolimab in advanced cancers. Study-level points and caveats: On average, a greater number of expanded clones characterised CD8+ T cells relative to CD4+.

The repertoire was sequenced with immunoSEQ multiplex PCR; TCRdb's copy has only in-frame clones and lacks some. The table shows fewer than 65,000 clones, with roughly 89% occurring only once. As concerns this clone: Its antigen is unknown.

This sample comprised CD4+ or CD8+ T cells sorted from blood, obtained in a trial of the OX40 agonist ivuxolimab. This clonotype was sampled from an adult with an advanced solid tumor such as melanoma, head and neck, liver or kidney cancer.

CDR3: CASSSGSTDTQYF. The CDR3 DNA reads as TGCGCCAGCAGTAGCGGGAGCACAGATACGCAGTATTTT. This chain uses TRBV10-1 with TRBJ2-3; tentative D call: TRBD2 (6 bases). Trimming cost V 5 bases and J 0 bases, with 6 bases left between them. This CDR3 is 13 amino acids long. The germline V gene encodes CDR1 WNHNN and CDR2 SYGVQD (reference sequence).